In this sample, the clone carrying this TCR beta chain turned up a few times. The antigen is not known. TCRdb passed the reads through MiXCR, listing each CDR3 protein once. The repertoire holds more than 650,000 distinct CDR3 sequences, with about 40% as singletons. The data stem from a study of T cell repertoires in cytomegalovirus infection. Study in general: Public TCR beta signatures were indicative of both CMV infection and a matching HLA type.

Points from the study as a whole: The study identified carriers of CMV plus the relevant HLA from cumulative public TCR beta family frequency. CMV-specific HLA-C-restricted TCR beta clonotypes dominated the ex vivo response.

CDR1 is MNHEY, CDR2 SVGAGI, per germline. The CDR3 sequence is 12 residues long. The V end was cut by 5 bases, the J end by 2 bases, with 4 bases between. This rearrangement joins TRBV6-5 to TRBJ2-1; D unclear. Specimen: PBMCs. The clonotype comes from a human donor in good health (CMV status not recorded). Some clones in this sample may be carry-over from other donors' samples. The CDR3, as DNA: TGTGCCAGCAGTCCAACCTACAATGAGCAGTTCTTC. This codes for CASSPTYNEQFF.